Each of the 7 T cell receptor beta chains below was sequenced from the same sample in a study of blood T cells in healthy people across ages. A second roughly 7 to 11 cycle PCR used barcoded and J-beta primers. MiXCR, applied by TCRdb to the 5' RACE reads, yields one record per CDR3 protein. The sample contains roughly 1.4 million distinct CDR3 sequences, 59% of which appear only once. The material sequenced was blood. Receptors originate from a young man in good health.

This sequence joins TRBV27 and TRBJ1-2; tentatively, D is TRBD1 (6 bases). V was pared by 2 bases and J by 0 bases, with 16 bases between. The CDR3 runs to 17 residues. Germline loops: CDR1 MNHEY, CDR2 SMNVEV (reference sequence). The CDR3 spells CASSLTLGGAANYGYTF. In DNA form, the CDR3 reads TGTGCCAGCAGTTTAACCCTCGGGGGGGCGGCTAACTATGGCTACACCTTC.

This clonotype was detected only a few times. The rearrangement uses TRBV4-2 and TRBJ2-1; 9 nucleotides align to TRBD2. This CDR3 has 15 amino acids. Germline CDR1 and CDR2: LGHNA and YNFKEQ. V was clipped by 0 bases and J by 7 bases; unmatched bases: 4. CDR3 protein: CASSQDAGGPNEQFF. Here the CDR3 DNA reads TGTGCCAGCAGCCAAGATGCGGGGGGGCCTAATGAGCAGTTCTTC.

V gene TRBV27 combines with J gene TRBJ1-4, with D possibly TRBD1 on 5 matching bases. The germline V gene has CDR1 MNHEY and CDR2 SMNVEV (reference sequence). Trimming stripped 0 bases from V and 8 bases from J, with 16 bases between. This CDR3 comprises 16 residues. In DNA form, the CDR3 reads TGTGCCAGCAGTTTATCGCCGGGCAGGGCGAGAGAAAAACTGTTTTTT. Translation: CASSLSPGRAREKLFF.

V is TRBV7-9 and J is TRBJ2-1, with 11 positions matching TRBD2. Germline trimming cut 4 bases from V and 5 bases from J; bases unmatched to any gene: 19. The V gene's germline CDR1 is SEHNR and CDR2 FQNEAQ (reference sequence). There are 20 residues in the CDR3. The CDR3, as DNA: TGTGCCAGCAGCTCCGCTAGCGGGGGGTCCACCTTTAGTCGTAACAATGAGCAGTTCTTC. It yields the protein CASSSASGGSTFSRNNEQFF.

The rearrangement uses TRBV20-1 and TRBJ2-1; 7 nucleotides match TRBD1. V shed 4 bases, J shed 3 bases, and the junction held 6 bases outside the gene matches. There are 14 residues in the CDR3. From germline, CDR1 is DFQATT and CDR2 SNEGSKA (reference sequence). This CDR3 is CSAIGQELYNEQFF. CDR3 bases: TGCAGTGCTATCGGACAGGAGCTCTACAATGAGCAGTTCTTC.

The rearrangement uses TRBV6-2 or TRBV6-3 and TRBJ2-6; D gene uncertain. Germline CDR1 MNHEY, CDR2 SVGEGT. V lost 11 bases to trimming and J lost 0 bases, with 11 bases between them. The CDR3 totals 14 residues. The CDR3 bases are TGTGCCGTCCGGACGGCCTCTGGGGCCAACGTCCTGACTTTC. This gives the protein CAVRTASGANVLTF.

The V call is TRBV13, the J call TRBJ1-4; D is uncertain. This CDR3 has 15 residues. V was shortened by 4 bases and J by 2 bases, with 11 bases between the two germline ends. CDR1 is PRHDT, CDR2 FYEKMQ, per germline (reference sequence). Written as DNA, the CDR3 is TGTGCCAGCAGCTCCCTCACGAATACTAATGAAAAACTGTTTTTT. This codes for CASSSLTNTNEKLFF.